Presented here are 9 T cell receptor beta chains from one specimen sequenced in a study of T cell responses to AZD1222 COVID-19 vaccine. TCRdb's copy holds only in-frame clones and misses some; the assay was immunoSEQ multiplex PCR. Of some 88,000 clones in the sample, less than 95% were seen once. The sequences come from peripheral blood, collected 28 days after the second AZD1222 dose. The receptors shown here come from an adult who received the AZD1222 COVID-19 vaccine.

The chain combines TRBV7-9 with TRBJ2-3, with 9 bases that match TRBD2. V lost 5 bases, J lost 5 bases, and 11 bases stayed unmatched. Germline loops: CDR1 SEHNR, CDR2 FQNEAQ (reference sequence). This CDR3 spans 16 amino acids. In nucleotides, the CDR3 is TGTGCCAGCAGCCCCGTTCGGCGGGGGGGCGTAGATACGCAGTATTTT. As protein: CASSPVRRGGVDTQYF.

This chain joins TRBV6-4 and TRBJ1-1, with 8 bases identical to TRBD1. The V segment lost 2 bases and the J segment 4 bases; nucleotides outside the gene matches: 3. The CDR3 is 14 amino acids. Germline-derived CDR1 and CDR2 are MRHNA and SNTAGT. In nucleotides, the CDR3 is TGTGCCAGCAGTGACAACAGGGGGAGCACTGAAGCTTTCTTT. Its translation is CASSDNRGSTEAFF.

The gene calls are TRBV9 and TRBJ2-3, with TRBD1 identical over 8 bases. Trimming removed 3 bases from V and 4 bases from J; junction bases left unmatched: 7. The CDR3 contains 15 residues. CDR1 and CDR2 from the germline V gene are SGDLS and YYNGEE. CDR3 bases: TGTGCCAGCAGCGCCTCACAGGGGGGTGCAGATACGCAGTATTTT. It specifies CASSASQGGADTQYF.

V gene TRBV10-3 combines with J gene TRBJ1-3, with TRBD1 as a possible D gene (6 bases). Germline CDR1 reads ENHRY; CDR2 reads SYGVKD. The CDR3 length is 15 residues. V lost 2 bases, J lost 5 bases, and 13 bases lay in between. In nucleotides, the CDR3 is TGTGCCATCAGTGAGGGGGGCCTAGCGAGAAACACCATATATTTT. It specifies CAISEGGLARNTIYF.

This rearrangement joins TRBV7-2 to TRBJ2-7; perhaps TRBD1 as D (5 bases). This CDR3 has 12 residues. Germline V lookup: CDR1 SGHTA, CDR2 FQGNSA. V was shortened by 5 bases and J by 4 bases, with 9 bases between the two germline ends. The CDR3 sequence is CASSVQGYEQYF. CDR3 nucleotides: TGTGCCAGCAGCGTGCAGGGTTACGAGCAGTACTTC. Using reference TRBV7-2 and TRBJ2-7 for the parts outside the CDR3, the full variable domain is GAGVSQSPSNKVTEKGKDVELRCDPISGHTALYWYRQSLGQGLEFLIYFQGNSAPDKSGLPSDRFSAERTGGSVSTLTIQRTQQEDSAVYLCASSVQGYEQYFGPGTRLTVT.

This chain links TRBV6-2 or TRBV6-3 with TRBJ2-3; D is unresolved. The CDR3 totals 11 residues. From germline, CDR1 is MNHEY and CDR2 SVGEGT. The V gene lost 5 bases and the J gene lost 5 bases, with 5 bases spanning the gap. The CDR3 spells CASSRRDTQYF. In DNA, the CDR3 is TGTGCCAGCAGTAGGAGAGATACGCAGTATTTT.

CDR3 sequence: CASSVGEVYEQYF. CDR3 DNA: TGTGCCAGCAGCGTAGGGGAAGTCTACGAGCAGTACTTC. This chain joins TRBV9 and TRBJ2-7, with no clear D. The CDR3 is made up of 13 amino acids. CDR1 and CDR2 from the germline V gene are SGDLS and YYNGEE. The V and J ends lost 0 bases and 3 bases respectively, with 7 bases between them. Full variable domain (remainder filled in from reference TRBV9 and TRBJ2-7): DSGVTQTPKHLITATGQRVTLRCSPRSGDLSVYWYQQSLDQGLQFLIQYYNGEERAKGNILERFSAQQFPDLHSELNLSSLELGDSALYFCASSVGEVYEQYFGPGTRLTVT.

CDR3 loop: CAWNRGASYNSPLHF. The CDR3 DNA is TGTGCCTGGAACCGGGGTGCCTCCTATAATTCACCCCTCCACTTT. The V gene is TRBV30, the J gene TRBJ1-6, with unresolved D. CDR3 length: 15 amino acids. The ends were cut back, 4 bases at V and 0 bases at J, with 10 bases in the middle. Germline CDR1 and CDR2: GTSNPN and SVGIG (reference sequence).

This clone was recorded only once. The V gene is TRBV19, the J gene TRBJ2-7; no reliable D call. This CDR3 has 15 residues. Germline V gene data show CDR1 as LNHDA and CDR2 as SQIVND (reference sequence). The ends were cut back, 8 bases at V and 0 bases at J, with 17 bases in the middle. The CDR3 nucleotides read TGTGCCAGTTCAACTTCAGACACGAGCTCCTACGAGCAGTACTTC. This translates into CASSTSDTSSYEQYF. Full variable domain (rest looked up from reference TRBV19 and TRBJ2-7): DGGITQSPKYLFRKEGQNVTLSCEQNLNHDAMYWYRQDPGQGLRLIYYSQIVNDFQKGDIAEGYSVSREKKESFPLTVTSAQKNPTAFYLCASSTSDTSSYEQYFGPGTRLTVT.